Below, 8 T cell receptor beta chains from the same sample are listed, as sequenced in a study of OX40 agonist ivuxolimab in advanced cancers. Sequenced by immunoSEQ multiplex PCR; TCRdb stores in-frame clones only, minus some. The table has some 97,000 clones, 90% seen once. The material sequenced was CD4+ or CD8+ T cells sorted from blood, taken in a trial of the OX40 agonist ivuxolimab. The receptors derive from an adult with an advanced solid tumor such as melanoma, head and neck, liver or kidney cancer.

The chain has TRBV6-6 and TRBJ2-7, with D perhaps given as TRBD1 or TRBD2 (6 bases each). Germline V CDR1 and CDR2: MNHNY, SVGAGI (reference sequence). This CDR3 is built from 13 residues. V lost 2 bases and J lost 6, with 11 bases in between. CDR3 protein: CASSYPPGAEQYF. The CDR3 nucleotides are TGTGCCAGCAGTTACCCTCCGGGGGCCGAGCAGTACTTC.

The DNA for the CDR3 is TGTGCCAGCTCAGCAGACAGGGTATTACGGGAGCAGTACTTC. Translating gives CASSADRVLREQYF. The chain links TRBV18 to TRBJ2-7; 7 positions agree with TRBD1. The CDR3 spans 14 residues. The V and J ends lost 5 bases and 7 bases, in that order; junction bases with no gene match: 11. Germline V gene lookup returns CDR1 KGHSH and CDR2 LQKENI.

This CDR3 is CAWNKDIQETQYF. CDR3 bases: TGTGCCTGGAACAAAGACATACAAGAGACCCAGTACTTC. The chain combines TRBV30 with TRBJ2-5; no definite D call. Germline loops: CDR1 GTSNPN, CDR2 SVGIG (reference sequence). Trimming cost V 4 bases and J 2 bases, with 11 bases left between them. There are 13 residues in the CDR3.

The genes are TRBV6-1 and TRBJ2-7; possibly TRBD1 for D (6 bases). CDR1 MNHNS and CDR2 SASEGT come from the germline V gene. V was clipped by 10 bases and J by 7 bases, with 20 bases between them. The CDR3 is 13 amino acids. CDR3 loop: CATSETGPREQYF. DNA of the CDR3: TGTGCCACCTCCGAAACAGGGCCGCGAGAGCAGTACTTC.

The rearrangement joins TRBV28 to TRBJ1-5; a weak D match, TRBD1 (5 bases). V was cut by 5 bases and J by 2 bases, with 16 bases left in between. Germline lookup yields CDR1 MDHEN and CDR2 SYDVKM. The CDR3 runs to 16 residues. The CDR3 is CASSSGLLGGNQPQHF. The CDR3 DNA reads TGTGCCAGCAGTAGTGGACTACTGGGGGGCAATCAGCCCCAGCATTTT.

The V and J genes are TRBV6-4 and TRBJ2-7, with 9 nucleotides matching TRBD2. Germline trimming cut 10 bases from V and 9 bases from J; bases unmatched to any gene: 13. CDR1 and CDR2 (germline): MRHNA, SNTAGT. The CDR3 is 13 amino acids. The CDR3 nucleotides are TGTGCCAAGCTTCCGGGACTAGCAGTCGGGCAGTACTTC. Protein product: CAKLPGLAVGQYF.

The CDR3 DNA sequence: TGTGCCAGCAGCCCCGGGCCTTATTATCCCAATGAGCAGTTCTTC. Encoded protein: CASSPGPYYPNEQFF. This chain connects TRBV9 to TRBJ2-1; D is unclear. Trimming cost V 4 bases and J 6 bases, with 17 bases left between them. The germline V gene has CDR1 SGDLS and CDR2 YYNGEE. The CDR3 consists of 15 residues.

This sequence joins TRBV28 and TRBJ1-2; D is possibly TRBD1 (5 bases). This CDR3 spans 11 amino acids. Trimming cost V 7 bases and J 8 bases, with 11 bases left between them. Germline V lookup: CDR1 MDHEN, CDR2 SYDVKM. The CDR3 DNA reads TGTGCCAGCAACCGGAGGGGCGGCTACACCTTC. Protein: CASNRRGGYTF.